This TCR beta chain is from a study of blood T cell repertoires in COVID-19. Per the study methods: Scientists estimated how many nucleated cells there were by amplifying reference gene primers. The method was immunoSEQ multiplex PCR; TCRdb's version includes in-frame clones alone and lacks a portion of them. V, J and clone size are those of that table, while D and trimming were read from the DNA. Of about 250,000 clones in the sample, about 82% were seen once. This CDR3 has 16 residues. The V gene end was trimmed by 6 bases and the J gene end by 4 bases; junction bases not matched to a gene: 11. Germline V CDR1 and CDR2: SNHLY, FYNNEI.

The sequencing sample was made of peripheral blood. This sequence was found in a woman of 80 years or more with COVID-19, enrolled during active disease. J is TRBJ1-5 and V is TRBV2, with TRBD1 matching 8 bases. The chain's CDR3 is CASSAGAGGRNQPQHF. CDR3 nucleotide sequence: TGTGCCAGCAGCGCGGGGGCAGGGGGCCGGAATCAGCCCCAGCATTTT.